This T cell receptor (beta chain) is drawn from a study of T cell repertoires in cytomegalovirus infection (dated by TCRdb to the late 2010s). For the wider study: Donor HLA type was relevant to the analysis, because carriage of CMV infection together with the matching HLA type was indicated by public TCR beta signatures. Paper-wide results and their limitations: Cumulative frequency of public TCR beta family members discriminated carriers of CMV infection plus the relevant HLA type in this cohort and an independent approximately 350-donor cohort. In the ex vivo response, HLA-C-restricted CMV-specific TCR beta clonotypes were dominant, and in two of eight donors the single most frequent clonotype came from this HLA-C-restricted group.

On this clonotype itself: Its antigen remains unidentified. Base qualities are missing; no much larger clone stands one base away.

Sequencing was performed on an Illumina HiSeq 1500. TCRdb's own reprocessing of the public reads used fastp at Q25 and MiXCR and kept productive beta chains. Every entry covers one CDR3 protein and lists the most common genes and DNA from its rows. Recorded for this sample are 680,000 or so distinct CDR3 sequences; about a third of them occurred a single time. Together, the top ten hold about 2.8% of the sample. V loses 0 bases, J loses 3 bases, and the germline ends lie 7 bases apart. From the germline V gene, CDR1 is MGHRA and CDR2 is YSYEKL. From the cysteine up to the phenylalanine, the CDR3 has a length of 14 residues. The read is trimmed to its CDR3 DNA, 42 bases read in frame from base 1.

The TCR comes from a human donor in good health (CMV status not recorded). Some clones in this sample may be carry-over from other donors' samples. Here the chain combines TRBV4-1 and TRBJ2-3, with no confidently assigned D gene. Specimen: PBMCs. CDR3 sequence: CASSQDAATDTQYF. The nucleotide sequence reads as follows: TGCGCCAGCAGCCAAGACGCGGCGACAGATACGCAGTATTTT.